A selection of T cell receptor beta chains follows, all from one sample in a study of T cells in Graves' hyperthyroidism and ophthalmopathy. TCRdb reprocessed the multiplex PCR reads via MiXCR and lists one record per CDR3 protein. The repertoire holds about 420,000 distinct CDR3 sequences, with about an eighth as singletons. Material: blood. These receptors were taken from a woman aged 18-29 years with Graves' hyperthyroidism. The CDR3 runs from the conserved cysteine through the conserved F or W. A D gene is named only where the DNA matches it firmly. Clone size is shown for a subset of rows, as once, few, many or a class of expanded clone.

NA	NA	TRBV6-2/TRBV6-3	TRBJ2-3	CASSYRMTGTMSTDTQYF	TGTGCCAGCAGTTACCGGATGACAGGGACTATGAGCACAGATACGCAGTATTTT
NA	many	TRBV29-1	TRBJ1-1	CSVVGLREDTEAFF	TGCAGCGTTGTAGGGCTACGGGAGGACACTGAAGCTTTCTTT
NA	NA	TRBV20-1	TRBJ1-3	CSARDSSSGSTIYF	TGCAGTGCTAGAGACAGCTCCTCTGGAAGCACCATATATTTT
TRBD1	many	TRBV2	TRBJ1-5	CASSERGGQPHQPQHF	TGTGCCAGCAGTGAACGAGGGGGACAGCCCCATCAGCCCCAGCATTTT
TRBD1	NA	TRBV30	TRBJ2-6	CAWSRGRSGANVLTF	TGTGCCTGGAGCAGGGGGCGCTCTGGGGCCAACGTCCTGACTTTC
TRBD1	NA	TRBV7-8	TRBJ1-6	CASSPRQGALDNSPLHF	TGTGCCAGCAGCCCAAGACAGGGGGCGTTGGATAATTCACCCCTCCACTTT
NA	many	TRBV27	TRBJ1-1	CASSLYMNTEAFF	TGTGCCAGCAGTTTATACATGAACACTGAAGCTTTCTTT
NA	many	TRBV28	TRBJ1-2	CASSLYRTANYGYTF	TGTGCCAGCAGTTTATATCGGACAGCTAACTATGGCTACACCTTC
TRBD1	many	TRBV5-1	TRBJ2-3	CASKPTGRGDTQYF	TGCGCCAGCAAGCCGACAGGGAGAGGGGATACGCAGTATTTT
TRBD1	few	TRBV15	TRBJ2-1	CATSREGRGRRDEQFF	TGTGCCACCAGCAGAGAAGGCAGGGGGCGTAGGGATGAGCAGTTCTTC
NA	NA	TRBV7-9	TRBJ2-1	CASSQGGGPNNEQFF	TGCGCCAGCAGCCAAGGGGGGGGACCAAACAATGAGCAGTTCTTC
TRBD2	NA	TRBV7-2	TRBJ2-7	CASSSGTSGGYEQYF	TGTGCCAGCAGCTCCGGGACTAGCGGGGGCTACGAGCAGTACTTC
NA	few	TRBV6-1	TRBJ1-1	CASSPFRDIDTEAFF	TGTGCCAGCAGTCCGTTCCGGGACATTGACACTGAAGCTTTCTTT
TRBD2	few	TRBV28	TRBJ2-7	CASETRSSGRAYEQYF	TGTGCCAGCGAGACCCGGAGTAGCGGGAGGGCCTACGAGCAGTACTTC
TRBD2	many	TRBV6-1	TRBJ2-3	CASSLLAGGSPSTDTQYF	TGTGCCAGCAGTTTGCTAGCGGGAGGGTCCCCTAGCACAGATACGCAGTATTTT
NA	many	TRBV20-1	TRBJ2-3	CSANPWDTQYF	TGCAGTGCCAATCCCTGGGATACGCAGTATTTT
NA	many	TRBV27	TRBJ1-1	CASSRETGSTEAFF	TGTGCCAGCAGTAGAGAAACAGGGAGCACTGAAGCTTTCTTT
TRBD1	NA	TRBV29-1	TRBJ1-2	CSVDPGGSYGYTF	TGCAGCGTCGATCCAGGGGGTTCCTATGGCTACACCTTC
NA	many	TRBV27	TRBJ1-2	CASSLSPTANYGYTF	TGTGCCAGCAGTTTATCGCCGACAGCTAACTATGGCTACACCTTC
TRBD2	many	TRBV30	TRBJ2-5	CAWRITSGRRETQYF	TGTGCCTGGAGGATCACTAGCGGGAGACGAGAGACCCAGTACTTC
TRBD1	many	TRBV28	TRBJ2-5	CASSFVTGSRTQYF	TGTGCCAGCAGTTTTGTGACAGGGAGTAGGACCCAGTACTTC
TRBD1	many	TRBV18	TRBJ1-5	CASSPGTGVYQPQHF	TGTGCCAGCTCTCCCGGGACAGGGGTGTATCAGCCCCAGCATTTT
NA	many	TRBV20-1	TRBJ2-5	CSAVSGETQYF	TGCAGTGCCGTTTCAGGCGAGACCCAGTACTTC
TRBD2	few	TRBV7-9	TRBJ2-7	CASSEPGLAGALSSEQYF	TGTGCCAGCAGCGAACCGGGACTAGCGGGAGCTTTGTCAAGCGAGCAGTACTTC
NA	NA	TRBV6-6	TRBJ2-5	CASSYSSEEAQYF	TGTGCCAGCAGTTACTCGTCGGAAGAGGCCCAGTACTTC
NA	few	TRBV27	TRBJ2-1	CASSFHPNEQFF	TGTGCCAGCAGTTTCCACCCCAATGAGCAGTTCTTC
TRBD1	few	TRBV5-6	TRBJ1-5	CASSPSDRGNQPQHF	TGTGCCAGCAGCCCATCGGACAGGGGCAATCAGCCCCAGCATTTT
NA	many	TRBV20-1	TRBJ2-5	CSASLRDWYQETQYF	TGCAGTGCTAGCCTCCGGGACTGGTACCAAGAGACCCAGTACTTC
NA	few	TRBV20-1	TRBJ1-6	CSARSQLNNSPLHF	TGCAGTGCTAGGAGTCAGCTAAATAATTCACCCCTCCACTTT
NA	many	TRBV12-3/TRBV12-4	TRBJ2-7	CASSLTASSYEQYF	TGTGCCAGCAGCTTGACAGCCAGTTCCTACGAGCAGTACTTC
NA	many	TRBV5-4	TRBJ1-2	CASSLKVGNPYGYTF	TGTGCCAGCAGCTTGAAGGTTGGCAACCCCTATGGCTACACCTTC
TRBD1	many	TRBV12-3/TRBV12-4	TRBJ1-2	CASSLSGRGFYGYTF	TGTGCCAGCAGTTTATCCGGCAGGGGGTTCTATGGCTACACCTTC
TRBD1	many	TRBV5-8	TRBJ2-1	CASSPGGGARANEQFF	TGTGCCAGCAGCCCAGGGGGTGGGGCTCGGGCCAATGAGCAGTTCTTC
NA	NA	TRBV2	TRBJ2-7	CASSETTADYEQYF	TGTGCCAGCAGTGAAACGACAGCAGACTACGAGCAGTACTTC
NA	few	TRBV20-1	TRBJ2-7	CSASGAGPSPYEQYF	TGCAGTGCTAGCGGAGCGGGCCCGAGCCCCTACGAGCAGTACTTC
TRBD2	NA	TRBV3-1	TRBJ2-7	CASSQGIGGGPYEQYF	TGTGCCAGCAGCCAAGGGATCGGGGGAGGGCCCTACGAGCAGTACTTC
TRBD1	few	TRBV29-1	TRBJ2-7	CSARGSFSHGSTYEQYF	TGCAGCGCCAGGGGGTCTTTCTCCCATGGATCCACCTACGAGCAGTACTTC
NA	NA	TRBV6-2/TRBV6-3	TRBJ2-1	CASSPDRRLNNEQFF	TGTGCCAGCAGTCCAGACAGGCGGCTGAACAATGAGCAGTTCTTC
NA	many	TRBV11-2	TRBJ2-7	CASSLSSLNEQYF	TGTGCCAGCAGCTTAAGTTCCCTGAACGAGCAGTACTTC
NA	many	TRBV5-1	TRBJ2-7	CASSLQGTSVLEQYF	TGCGCCAGCAGCTTGCAGGGGACGTCGGTTCTCGAGCAGTACTTC